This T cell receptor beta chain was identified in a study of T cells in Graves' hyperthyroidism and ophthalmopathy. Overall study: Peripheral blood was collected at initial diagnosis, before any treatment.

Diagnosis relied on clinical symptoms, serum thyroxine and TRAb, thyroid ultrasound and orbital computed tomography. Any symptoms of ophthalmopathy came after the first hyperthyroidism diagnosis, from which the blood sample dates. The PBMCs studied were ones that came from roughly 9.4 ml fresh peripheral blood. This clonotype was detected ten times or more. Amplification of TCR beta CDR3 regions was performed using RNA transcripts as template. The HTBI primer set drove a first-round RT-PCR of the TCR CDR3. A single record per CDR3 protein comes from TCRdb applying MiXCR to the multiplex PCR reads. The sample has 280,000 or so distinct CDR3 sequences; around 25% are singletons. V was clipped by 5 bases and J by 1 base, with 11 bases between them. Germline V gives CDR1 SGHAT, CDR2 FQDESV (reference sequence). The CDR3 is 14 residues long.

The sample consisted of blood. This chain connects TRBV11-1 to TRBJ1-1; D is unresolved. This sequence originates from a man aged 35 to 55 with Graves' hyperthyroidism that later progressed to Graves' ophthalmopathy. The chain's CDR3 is CASSPWQPNTEAFF. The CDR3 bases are TGTGCCAGCAGCCCCTGGCAGCCGAACACTGAAGCTTTCTTT. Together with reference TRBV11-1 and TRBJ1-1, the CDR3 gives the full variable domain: EAEVAQSPRYKITEKSQAVAFWCDPISGHATLYWYRQILGQGPELLVQFQDESVVDDSQLPKDRFSAERLKGVDSTLKIQPAELGDSAMYLCASSPWQPNTEAFFGQGTRLTVV.